Listed here are 2 T cell receptor beta chains from one sample, sequenced in a study of regulatory T cells in long-lasting Graves disease. Time point given: newly diagnosed GD, antithyroid drugs for less than 3 months. The TCR library was prepared using RNA isolated from PBMCs. To make TCR beta libraries, researchers used iRepertoire HTBI primers and Arm-PCR of CDR3 regions. TCRdb passed the multiplex PCR reads through MiXCR, listing each CDR3 protein once. The sample has under 450,000 distinct CDR3 sequences, roughly 15% seen once. The same sample was also used in a study of T cells in Graves' hyperthyroidism and ophthalmopathy.

The source was peripheral blood mononuclear cells (PBMCs), collected at new diagnosis, from a patient treated with antithyroid drugs. The receptors come from a woman between 18 and 30 years old with Graves disease.

This clonotype showed up many times. This chain uses TRBV20-1 with TRBJ1-2, with D possibly being TRBD1 (6 bases). Germline V gene lookup returns CDR1 DFQATT and CDR2 SNEGSKA (reference sequence). V dropped 0 bases and J dropped 7 bases, with 9 bases sitting between them. The CDR3 sequence is 12 residues long. As DNA, the CDR3 is TGCAGTGCTAGAGATCTAGGGGGTGGCTACACCTTC. It is translated as CSARDLGGGYTF.

This clonotype was seen ten or more times. CDR3 loop: CASRDHSGPHQETQYF. In DNA, the CDR3 is TGTGCCAGCAGGGATCATTCAGGGCCCCACCAAGAGACCCAGTACTTC. This chain uses TRBV28 with TRBJ2-5, with a tentative D call TRBD1 (5 bases). With 6 bases removed from V and 0 bases from J, the gap between germline ends came to 17 bases. The CDR3 loop spans 16 amino acids. Germline-derived CDR1 and CDR2 are MDHEN and SYDVKM.